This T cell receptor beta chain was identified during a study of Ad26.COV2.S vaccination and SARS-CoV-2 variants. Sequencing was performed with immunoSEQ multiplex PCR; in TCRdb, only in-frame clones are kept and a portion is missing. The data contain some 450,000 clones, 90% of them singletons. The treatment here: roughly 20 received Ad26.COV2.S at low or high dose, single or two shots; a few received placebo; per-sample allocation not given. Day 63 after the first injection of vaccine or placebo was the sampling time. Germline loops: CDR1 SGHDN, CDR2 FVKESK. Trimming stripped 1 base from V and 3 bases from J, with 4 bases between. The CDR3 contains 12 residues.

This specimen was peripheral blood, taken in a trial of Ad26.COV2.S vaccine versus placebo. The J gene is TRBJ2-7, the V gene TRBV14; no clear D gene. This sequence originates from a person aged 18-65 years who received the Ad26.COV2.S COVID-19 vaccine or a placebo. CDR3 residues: CASSQAGYEQYF. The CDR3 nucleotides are TGTGCCAGCAGCCAAGCGGGCTACGAGCAGTACTTC. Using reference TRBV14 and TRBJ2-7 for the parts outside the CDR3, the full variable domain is EAGVTQFPSHSVIEKGQTVTLRCDPISGHDNLYWYRRVMGKEIKFLLHFVKESKQDESGMPNNRFLAERTGGTYSTLKVQPAELEDSGVYFCASSQAGYEQYFGPGTRLTVT.